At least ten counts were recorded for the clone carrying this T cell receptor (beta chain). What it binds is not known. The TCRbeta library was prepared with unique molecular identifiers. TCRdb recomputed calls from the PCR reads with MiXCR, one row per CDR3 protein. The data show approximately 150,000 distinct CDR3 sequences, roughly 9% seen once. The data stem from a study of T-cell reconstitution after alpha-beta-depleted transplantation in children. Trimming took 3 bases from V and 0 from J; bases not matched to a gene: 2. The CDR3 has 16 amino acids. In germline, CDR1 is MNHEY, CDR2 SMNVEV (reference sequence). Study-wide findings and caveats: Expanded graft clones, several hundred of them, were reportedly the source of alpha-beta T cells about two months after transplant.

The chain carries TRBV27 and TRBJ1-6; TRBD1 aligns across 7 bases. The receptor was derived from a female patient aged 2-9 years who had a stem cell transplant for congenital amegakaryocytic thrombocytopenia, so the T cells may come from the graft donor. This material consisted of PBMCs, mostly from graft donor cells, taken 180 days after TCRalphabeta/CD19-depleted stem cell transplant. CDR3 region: CASSLDRSSYNSPLHF. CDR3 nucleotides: TGTGCCAGCAGTTTGGACAGGAGCTCCTATAATTCACCCCTCCACTTT.